This entry lists 15 T cell receptor beta chains sequenced from one sample in a study of tumor-infiltrating lymphocytes in primary liver carcinoma. Constant-region priming of about 500 ng total RNA yielded TCR beta cDNA. A slightly modified ARM-PCR protocol with three nested multiplex PCR rounds produced these TCR beta libraries. A C-beta reverse primer was combined with TRBV1-TRBV30 forward primers in the first two PCR rounds, and each round had 9 to 10 cycles. TCRdb re-analysed the multiplex PCR reads in MiXCR, keeping a single row per CDR3 protein. The data contain more than 90,000 distinct CDR3 sequences, approximately 70% of them singletons. Between roughly 17 and 33 mg of unsorted bulk tissue served as the source from which RNA and DNA were co-extracted. The material sequenced was liver tumor tissue from sampling region 2. The subset is: tumor region T2, inferior pole. These receptors all stem from a woman aged 55-70 years with primary liver carcinoma and hepatitis B virus infection.

Concerning this clonotype: Possible read error: a much larger clone is one base away. In DNA form, the CDR3 reads TGTGTTAGTGGCCCGCCCTTGGACCCCGAGCAGTTCTTC. It specifies CVSGPPLDPEQFF. The chain links TRBV12-5 to TRBJ2-1; D is undetermined. The CDR3 has 13 amino acids. Germline lookup yields CDR1 LGHNT and CDR2 FRNRAP.

Notes on this clonotype: An end of the junction does not agree with germline; a read error may underlie this. The chain recombines TRBV10-3 with TRBJ2-2; 8 positions match TRBD1. Germline CDR1 and CDR2: ENHRY and SYGVKD. This CDR3 has 16 residues. The CDR3 here is CTISPTGAANTGELFF. CDR3 bases: TGTACCATCAGCCCGACAGGGGCGGCGAACACCGGGGAGCTGTTTTTC.

With regard to this clonotype: An end of the junction does not agree with germline; a read error may underlie this. The chain uses TRBV6-5 and TRBJ1-5; possible D gene TRBD1, 6 bases. The germline V gene has CDR1 MNHEY and CDR2 SVGAGI. The CDR3 has 15 amino acids. The CDR3 nucleotides read TGTGCCAGCAGCCAAGGACAGTGGGGCAACCAGCCCCAGCGTTTT. This codes for CASSQGQWGNQPQRF.

As concerns this clonotype: One junction end does not reproduce the germline sequence, and a read error may be involved. V is TRBV6-6 and J is TRBJ1-5; D ambiguous. The CDR3 consists of 14 residues. CDR1 and CDR2 from the germline V gene are MNHNY and SVGAGI (reference sequence). The CDR3 nucleotides read TGTGCCAGCAGTTACGTCAGAAACAATCTGCCCCAGCATTTT. Protein sequence: CASSYVRNNLPQHF.

As regards this clonotype: A much larger clone differs by one base, so this may be a read error. The chain links TRBV5-5 to TRBJ2-1; maybe TRBD2 (6 bases). CDR3 length: 15 residues. The germline V gene has CDR1 SGHKS and CDR2 YYEKEE (reference sequence). CDR3: CASSLDFGSPYNEQF. The CDR3 DNA reads as TGTGCCAGCAGCTTGGATTTCGGGAGCCCCTACAATGAGCAGTTC.

With respect to this clonotype: The CDR3 ends on some other residue instead of the conserved phenylalanine or tryptophan, so this is likely a read error. This chain links TRBV6-2 or TRBV6-3 with TRBJ2-2; D gene unclear. This CDR3 comprises 13 residues. Germline CDR1 MNHEY, CDR2 SVGEGT. CDR3 sequence reads: CTSGEPSTGELFL. The CDR3 DNA follows: TGTACCAGTGGAGAACCCAGCACCGGGGAGCTGTTTTTG.

On this clonotype itself: The junction and the germline gene differ at one end; a read error may be behind it. The chain is built from TRBV11-2 and TRBJ2-2; D is possibly TRBD2 (5 bases). The CDR3 sequence is 15 residues long. Germline loops: CDR1 SGHAT, CDR2 FQNNGV. The CDR3 coding sequence is TGTGCCAGCAACCCTCCACAAGGACCGACCGGGGAGCTGTCTTTT. Translation: CASNPPQGPTGELSF.

This clonotype was recorded only once. A junction boundary mismatches the germline segment, possibly from a read error. The chain links TRBV29-1 to TRBJ2-2; 9 bases map to TRBD2. This CDR3 region has 14 residues. Germline V gene sequence: CDR1 SQVTM, CDR2 ANQGSEA. DNA for the CDR3: TGCAACGTTGAAGGGACTAGCCGGACCTGGGAGCTCTTTTTT. The encoded protein is CNVEGTSRTWELFF.

Turning to this clonotype: One end of the junction does not line up with germline, which may come from a read error. V usage is TRBV11-2 and J usage is TRBJ2-3; 9 nucleotides line up with TRBD2. This CDR3 has 17 residues. CDR1 is SGHAT, CDR2 FQNNGV, per germline. The DNA for the CDR3 is TGTGCCAGCAGCTTAGGTGGACTAGCGTACACGTCAGATGCGCAGTATTTT. Translation gives CASSLGGLAYTSDAQYF.

Remarks on this clonotype: Compared with germline, one end of the junction differs, possibly owing to a read error. This sequence joins TRBV11-1 and TRBJ2-6; 8 nucleotides line up with TRBD2. The CDR3 sequence is 17 residues long. The germline V gene has CDR1 SGHAT and CDR2 FQDESV (reference sequence). The CDR3 reads CASSPGLGDSGANVQTF. CDR3 in DNA: TGCGCCAGCAGTCCGGGACTAGGAGACTCTGGGGCCAACGTCCAGACTTTT. The entire variable domain, with the rest obtained from reference TRBV11-1 and TRBJ2-6, is as follows: EAEVAQSPRYKITEKSQAVAFWCDPISGHATLYWYRQILGQGPELLVQFQDESVVDDSQLPKDRFSAERLKGVDSTLKIQPAELGDSAMYLCASSPGLGDSGANVQTFGAGSRLTVL.

The sample holds a few counts of this clonotype. A much bigger clone sits one base away, suggesting this may be a read error. This chain uses TRBV6-2 or TRBV6-3 with TRBJ2-1; 10 positions match TRBD2. J gave up 10 bases and V 5 bases, and 11 bases lay outside the gene matches. Germline loops: CDR1 MNHEY, CDR2 SVGEGT. The CDR3 covers 15 residues. The CDR3 here is CASSERPSGGGEQFF. In DNA form, the CDR3 reads TGTGCCAGCAGTGAACGACCTAGCGGGGGTGGCGAGCAGTTCTTC.

V usage is TRBV29-1 and J usage is TRBJ2-1, with 10 bases fitting TRBD1. This CDR3 has 14 amino acids. Germline CDR1 reads SQVTM; CDR2 reads ANQGSEA. Trimming took 1 base from V and 11 from J; bases not matched to a gene: 8. The CDR3 is CSVEGGTGAIQQFF. CDR3 nucleotides: TGCAGCGTTGAAGGAGGGACAGGGGCCATTCAGCAGTTCTTC.

About this clonotype: It may be a read error: a sequence one base away is much more abundant. The V gene is TRBV7-8, the J gene TRBJ2-6; D is unclear. Germline lookup yields CDR1 SGHVS and CDR2 FQNEAQ. The CDR3 is 17 residues long. CDR3 DNA sequence: TGTGCCAGCAGCTTAGCGGCGTGGAGCTCTGGGACCAACGTCCTGACTTTC. This gives the protein CASSLAAWSSGTNVLTF.

The rearrangement links TRBV20-1 to TRBJ2-7; weak D call: TRBD1 (6 bases). CDR3 length equals 15 residues. Per germline, CDR1 DFQATT and CDR2 SNEGSKA (reference sequence). Deletions cut 7 bases from V and 0 bases from J, with 19 bases between. CDR3 loop: CSVPGVRGSSYEQYF. The CDR3 DNA follows: TGCAGTGTTCCTGGGGTTAGGGGGAGCTCCTACGAGCAGTACTTC.

This clonotype has ten or more counts. J is TRBJ1-4 and V is TRBV20-1, with D possibly TRBD1 on 6 matching bases. V shed 3 bases and J shed 4 bases, with 9 bases lying between them. From germline, CDR1 is DFQATT and CDR2 SNEGSKA (reference sequence). This CDR3 has 13 residues. The CDR3 DNA is TGCAGTGCTAGCCCGGACAGTAATGAAAAACTGTTTTTT. Translating gives CSASPDSNEKLFF.